Shown below are 5 T cell receptor beta chains from a single sample sequenced in a study of T cell repertoires in cytomegalovirus infection. No cognate antigen is known for these TCRs. TCRdb used MiXCR to reprocess the reads, holding one entry per CDR3 protein. There are hundreds of thousands of distinct CDR3 sequences in the sample; around a third occur only once, and roughly 12% lies in the top ten. The input for sequencing was cultured CD8+ T cells from PBMCs, taken from culture after CMV antigen stimulation. All receptors come from a human donor in good health (CMV status not recorded). Some clones in this sample may be carry-over from other donors' samples.

To note about this clonotype: One base away lies a much larger clone, so this may be a sequencing read error. This rearrangement joins TRBV7-8 to TRBJ1-5; the D gene is possibly TRBD1 (5 bases). CDR1 is SGHVS, CDR2 FQNEAQ, per germline. The CDR3 has 13 amino acids. The CDR3 here is CASSLGTYQPRHF. CDR3 coding DNA: TGTGCCAGCAGCTTGGGGACGTATCAGCCCCGGCATTTT.

This clonotype was seen more than once but under ten times. The rearrangement uses TRBV7-8 and TRBJ1-2; TRBD1 matches 9 bases. V gave up 5 bases and J gave up 5 bases; unmatched junction bases: 9. CDR3 length equals 15 residues. Germline CDR1 SGHVS, CDR2 FQNEAQ. The CDR3 protein is CASSLRDRVEYGYTF. The CDR3, as DNA: TGTGCCAGCAGCCTTAGGGACAGGGTGGAATATGGCTACACCTTC.

At least ten counts were recorded for this clonotype. The rearrangement joins TRBV7-8 to TRBJ2-5; D could derive from TRBD1 or TRBD2 (5 bases each). CDR1 and CDR2 from the germline V gene are SGHVS and FQNEAQ. CDR3 length: 14 amino acids. Trimming stripped 1 base from V and 8 bases from J, with 14 bases between. CDR3 region: CASSLEGPGPTQYF. The CDR3 DNA is TGTGCCAGCAGCTTAGAGGGGCCGGGACCCACCCAGTACTTC.

With respect to this clonotype: One end of the junction is discordant with germline, which a read error may explain. The CDR3 sequence is CVSSRVWSGTTNTGELFF. The CDR3 nucleotides read TGTGTCAGTAGTAGGGTCTGGTCGGGCACAACGAACACCGGGGAGCTGTTTTTT. The genes are TRBV19 and TRBJ2-2; no clear D gene. This CDR3 has 18 residues. CDR1 LNHDA and CDR2 SQIVND come from the germline V gene (reference sequence).

The chain is built from TRBV7-6 and TRBJ1-2; D is possibly TRBD1 (5 bases). Germline loops: CDR1 SGHVS, CDR2 FNYEAQ. V was clipped by 5 bases and J by 6 bases, with 16 bases between them. The length of the CDR3 is 14 residues. The CDR3 protein is CASSQTPTVDGYTF. The CDR3, as DNA: TGTGCCAGCAGCCAAACCCCGACAGTGGATGGCTACACCTTC.